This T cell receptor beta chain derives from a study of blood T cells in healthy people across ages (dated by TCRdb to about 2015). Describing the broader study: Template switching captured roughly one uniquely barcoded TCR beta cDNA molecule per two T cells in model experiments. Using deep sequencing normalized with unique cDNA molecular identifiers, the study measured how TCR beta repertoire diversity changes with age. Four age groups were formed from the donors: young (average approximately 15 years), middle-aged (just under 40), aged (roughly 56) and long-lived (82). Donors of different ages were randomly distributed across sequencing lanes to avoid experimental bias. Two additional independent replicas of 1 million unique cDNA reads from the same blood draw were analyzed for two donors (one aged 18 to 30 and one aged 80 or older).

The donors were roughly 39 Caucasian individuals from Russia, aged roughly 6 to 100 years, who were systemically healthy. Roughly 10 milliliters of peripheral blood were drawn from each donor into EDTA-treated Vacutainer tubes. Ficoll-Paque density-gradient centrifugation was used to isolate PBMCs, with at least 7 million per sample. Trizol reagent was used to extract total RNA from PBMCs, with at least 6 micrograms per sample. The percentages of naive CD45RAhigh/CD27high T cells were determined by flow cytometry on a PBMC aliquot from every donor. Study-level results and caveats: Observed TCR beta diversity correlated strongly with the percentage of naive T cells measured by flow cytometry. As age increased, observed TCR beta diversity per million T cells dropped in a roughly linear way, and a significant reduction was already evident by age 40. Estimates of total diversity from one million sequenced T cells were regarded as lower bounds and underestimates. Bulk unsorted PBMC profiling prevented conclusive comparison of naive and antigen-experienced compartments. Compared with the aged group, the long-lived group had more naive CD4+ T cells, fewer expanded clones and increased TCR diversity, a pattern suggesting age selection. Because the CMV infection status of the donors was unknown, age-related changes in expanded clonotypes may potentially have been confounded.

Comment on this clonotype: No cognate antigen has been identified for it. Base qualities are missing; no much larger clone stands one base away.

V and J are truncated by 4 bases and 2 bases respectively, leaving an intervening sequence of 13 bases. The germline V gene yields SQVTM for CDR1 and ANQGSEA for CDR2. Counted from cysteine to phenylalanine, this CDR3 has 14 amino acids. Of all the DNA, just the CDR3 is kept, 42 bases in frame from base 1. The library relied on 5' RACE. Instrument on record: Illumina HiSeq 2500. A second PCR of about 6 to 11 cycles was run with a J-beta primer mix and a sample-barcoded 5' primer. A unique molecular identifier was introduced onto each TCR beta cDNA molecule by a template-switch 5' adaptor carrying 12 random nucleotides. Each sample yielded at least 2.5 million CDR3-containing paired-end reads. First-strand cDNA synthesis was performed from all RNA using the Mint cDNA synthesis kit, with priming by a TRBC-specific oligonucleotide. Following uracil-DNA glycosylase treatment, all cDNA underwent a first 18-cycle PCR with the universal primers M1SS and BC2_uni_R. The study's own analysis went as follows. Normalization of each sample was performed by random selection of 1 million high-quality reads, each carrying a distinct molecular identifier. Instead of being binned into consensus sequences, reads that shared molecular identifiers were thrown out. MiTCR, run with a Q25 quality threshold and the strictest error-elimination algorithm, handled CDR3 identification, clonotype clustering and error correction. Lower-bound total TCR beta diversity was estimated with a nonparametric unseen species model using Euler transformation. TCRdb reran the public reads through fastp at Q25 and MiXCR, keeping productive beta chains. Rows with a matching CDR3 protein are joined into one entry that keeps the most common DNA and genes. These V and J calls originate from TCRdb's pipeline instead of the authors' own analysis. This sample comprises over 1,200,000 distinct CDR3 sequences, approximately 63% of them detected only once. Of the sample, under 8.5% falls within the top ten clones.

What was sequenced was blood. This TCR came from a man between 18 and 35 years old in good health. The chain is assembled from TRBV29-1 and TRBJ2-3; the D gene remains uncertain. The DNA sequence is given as TGCAGCGTTGCAGAGGCGACCAACACAGATACGCAGTATTTT. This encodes CSVAEATNTDTQYF.